This TCR beta chain is from a study of CD8+ T cells in alopecia areata. The study's findings and limits: Clonality was higher in lesional than normal scalp, especially in alopecia totalis/universalis.

CDR1 GTSNPN and CDR2 SVGIG come from the germline V gene (reference sequence). Trimming cost V 3 bases and J 0 bases, with 15 bases left between them. The length of the CDR3 is 16 residues. Turning to this clone: The antigen is unknown.

The treatment was: oral pan-JAK inhibitor, 5-10 mg twice daily. Sequencing relied on a cDNA template that was reverse transcribed from extracted RNA. Profiling relied on immunoSEQ multiplex PCR, and the TCRdb table lists in-frame clones only, not all of them. The sample comprises around 200,000 clones, roughly 61% of which are singletons, and over 10% rests with the top ten. The source is a human donor with alopecia areata. The sequences come from CD8+ T cells sorted from blood, collected at week 24, from a patient treated with tofacitinib. J is TRBJ2-1 and V is TRBV30; TRBD2 is a possible D gene (5 bases). CDR3 amino acids: CAWSGGGPRSYNEQFF. CDR3 bases: TGTGCCTGGAGCGGAGGAGGACCGCGCTCCTACAATGAGCAGTTCTTC.